The rows below give T cell receptor beta chains drawn from one sample of a study of T cells after yellow fever vaccination. TCRdb fed the 5' RACE reads into MiXCR, producing one record per CDR3 protein. The table records some 290,000 distinct CDR3 sequences, roughly a tenth of them present only once. Sample: CD4+ T cells sorted from PBMCs, taken 45 days after the yellow fever booster vaccination. The receptors derive from a man between 18 and 29 years old who received the YFV17D yellow fever vaccine. Both conserved end residues are part of each CDR3. A D gene is named only where the DNA matches it firmly. Clone size, where shown, is once, few, many, or a class for clones that have expanded.

>TRBJ2-5|TRBV24-1|NA|NA
CATSDRGETQYF
TGTGCCACCAGTGACCGCGGAGAGACCCAGTACTTC
>TRBJ2-7|TRBV4-3|TRBD1|few
CASSQDPETGSYEQYF
TGCGCCAGCAGCCAAGATCCAGAGACAGGGAGCTACGAGCAGTACTTC
>TRBJ1-1|TRBV5-1|NA|few
CASSLEGAGVREAFF
TGCGCCAGCAGCTTGGAAGGTGCAGGGGTCCGTGAAGCTTTCTTT
>TRBJ2-6|TRBV7-6|TRBD1|many
CASSSGQGNSGANVLTF
TGTGCCAGCAGCTCCGGACAGGGGAACTCTGGGGCCAACGTCCTGACTTTC
>TRBJ2-1|TRBV5-1|NA|NA
CASTANPGAYNEQFF
TGCGCCAGCACCGCAAACCCCGGTGCCTACAATGAGCAGTTCTTC
>TRBJ1-4|TRBV12-3/TRBV12-4|NA|few
CASSPPFWLANEKLFF
TGTGCCAGCAGCCCCCCCTTTTGGTTGGCTAATGAAAAACTGTTTTTT
>TRBJ1-2|TRBV4-1|NA|many
CASRPPGGYGYTF
TGCGCCAGCAGACCGCCCGGGGGCTATGGCTACACCTTC
>TRBJ1-1|TRBV6-5|NA|NA
CASTSRVGGLAAFF
TGTGCCAGCACCAGCCGCGTGGGGGGTTTGGCAGCTTTCTTT
>TRBJ2-3|TRBV28|NA|NA
CASSFAGAPFTDTQYF
TGTGCCAGCAGTTTCGCCGGGGCCCCGTTCACAGATACGCAGTATTTT
>TRBJ2-3|TRBV5-4|NA|NA
CASSLMREAGTDTQYF
TGTGCCAGCAGCTTGATGAGAGAGGCCGGCACAGATACGCAGTATTTT
>TRBJ2-1|TRBV6-6|NA|few
CASRASGAPTYNEQFF
TGTGCCAGCAGAGCTTCAGGGGCCCCTACCTACAATGAGCAGTTCTTC